This T cell receptor (beta chain) was sequenced in a study of control samples from healthy donors and cancer patients. Per germline, CDR1 SGHRS and CDR2 YFSETQ. The CDR3 runs to 13 residues. Trimming took 4 bases from V and 7 from J, leaving 14 bases between them. Sequencing used immunoSEQ multiplex PCR; TCRdb keeps in-frame clones, though not all of them. The sample yields 150,000 to 180,000 clones, 93% seen once. The sequence derives from a man between 45 and 60 years old in good health. Sequencing used blood. V usage is TRBV5-1 and J usage is TRBJ2-5; weak D call: TRBD1 (5 bases). Here the CDR3 reads CASSTDSLRTQYF. In DNA, the CDR3 is TGCGCCAGCAGCACTGACAGCCTGCGGACCCAGTACTTC. Full variable domain (rest looked up from reference TRBV5-1 and TRBJ2-5): KAGVTQTPRYLIKTRGQQVTLSCSPISGHRSVSWYQQTPGQGLQFLFEYFSETQRNKGNFPGRFSGRQFSNSRSEMNVSTLELGDSALYLCASSTDSLRTQYFGPGTRLLVL.